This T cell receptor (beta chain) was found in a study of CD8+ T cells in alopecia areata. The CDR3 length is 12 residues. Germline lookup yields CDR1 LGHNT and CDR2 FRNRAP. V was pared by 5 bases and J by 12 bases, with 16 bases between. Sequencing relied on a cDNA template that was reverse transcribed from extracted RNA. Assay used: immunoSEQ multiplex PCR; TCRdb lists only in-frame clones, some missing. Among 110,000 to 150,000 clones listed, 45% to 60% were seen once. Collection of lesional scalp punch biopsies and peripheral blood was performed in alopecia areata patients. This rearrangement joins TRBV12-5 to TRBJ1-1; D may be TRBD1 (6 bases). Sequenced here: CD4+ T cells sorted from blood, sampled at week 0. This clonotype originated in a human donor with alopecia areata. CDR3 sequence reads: CASGVDRRVTFF. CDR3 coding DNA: TGTGCTAGTGGTGTGGACAGACGAGTTACTTTCTTT.